This T cell receptor (beta chain) was found in a study of human T cells and chemical hapten exposure. CDR1 SNHLY and CDR2 FYNNEI come from the germline V gene. Trimming shortened V by 1 base and J by 0 bases, and 9 bases separated the two germline ends. The CDR3 runs to 15 residues. Regarding time point: pre-sensitization, week 0. Treatment noted: therapeutic diphenylcyclopropenone sensitization with weekly scalp DPC. TCRdb reanalysed the RACE reads using MiXCR and keeps one entry per CDR3 protein. The sample includes roughly 380,000 distinct CDR3 sequences, about 5.1% of them seen just once. This clonotype came up a few times.

The specimen was whole blood, collected in connection with sensitization to the hapten diphenylcyclopropenone (DPC). The clonotype originates from a woman aged 50 to 60 with alopecia areata. Some clones in this sample may be carry-over from other donors' samples. The chain uses TRBV2 and TRBJ1-2; no clear D. CDR3 coding DNA: TGTGCCAGCAGTGAAGAGCGCGACGCTAACTATGGCTACACCTTC. Its protein is CASSEERDANYGYTF.